The clone carrying this T cell receptor (beta chain) is labeled medium-sized (0.01 to 0.1%). This entry belongs to a study of liver allograft versus peripheral blood T cells. Study information: Peripheral blood of the recipients supplied T cell receptor repertoires that were compared with those in transplanted livers.

TCRdb itself ran the reads through MiXCR, one entry per CDR3 protein. The sample lists fewer than 15,000 distinct CDR3 sequences; approximately 17% were seen once. The CDR3 length is 14 residues. Trimming shortened V by 6 bases and J by 2 bases, and 16 bases separated the two germline ends. CDR1 and CDR2 from the germline V gene are SQVTM and ANQGSEA. The receptor's source is a human patient who had a liver transplant. The graft donor may have contributed some T cells. This chain joins TRBV29-1 and TRBJ1-2; D not resolved. CDR3 loop: CSVASWATNYGYTF. CDR3 bases: TGCAGCGTCGCCTCGTGGGCGACCAACTATGGCTACACCTTC. Supplemented by reference TRBV29-1 and TRBJ1-2, the full variable domain reads SAVISQKPSRDICQRGTSLTIQCQVDSQVTMMFWYRQQPGQSLTLIATANQGSEATYESGFVIDKFPISRPNLTFSTLTVSNMSPEDSSIYLCSVASWATNYGYTFGSGTRLTVV.